This TCR beta chain was obtained from a study of T and B cells in COVID-19 patients. Study-wide context: Peripheral blood came from COVID-19 patients with active infection or after recovery.

Germline CDR1 reads SGHVS; CDR2 reads FNYEAQ. The germline V and J ends were trimmed by 7 bases and 9 bases, with 21 bases remaining between them. This CDR3 has 14 amino acids. Points from the study as a whole: Sorted SARS-CoV-2-responsive or tetramer+ T cells and CD4+, regulatory and CD8+ subsets were not yet sequenced.

This clonotype came up a few times. The antigen remains undetermined. Each TRB amplification used roughly 240-550 ng of genomic DNA from blood. TRB rearrangements were amplified by multiplex PCR with BIOMED2 TRB-A/B primers. TCRdb re-called the multiplex PCR reads with MiXCR, one entry per CDR3 protein. The sample shows several thousand distinct CDR3 sequences, roughly 28% of them seen only once. The chain combines TRBV7-6 with TRBJ1-1; D unresolved. This sequence originates from a human donor who had recovered from COVID-19. The sequenced material came from blood. CDR3: CASTQGYSTGKAFF. Here the CDR3 DNA reads TGTGCCAGCACCCAAGGGTACTCAACGGGGAAAGCTTTCTTT.